This T cell receptor (beta chain) was obtained from a study of shared clonotypes between healthy human individuals. Germline assignment: CDR1 LGHNT and CDR2 FRNRAP. The ends were cut back, 6 bases at V and 3 bases at J, with 15 bases in the middle. The CDR3 length is 15 residues. The repertoire was sequenced with immunoSEQ multiplex PCR; TCRdb's copy has only in-frame clones and lacks some. The sample comprises 780,000 or so clones, approximately 77% of which are singletons, and approximately 1.8% rests with the top ten. V gene TRBV12-5 combines with J gene TRBJ2-1; possible D gene TRBD2, 6 bases. Sequencing used memory CD4+ T cells sorted from blood. As for subset: CD45RA-negative fraction. This clonotype originated in a woman aged 25 to 39 in good health. The CDR3 region is CASGPGTSVYNEQFF. CDR3 nucleotide sequence: TGTGCTAGTGGACCCGGGACTTCAGTCTACAATGAGCAGTTCTTC.